These 26 T cell receptor beta chains were all obtained from the same sample, sequenced in a study of blood T cell repertoires in COVID-19. Clones were read by immunoSEQ multiplex PCR, and TCRdb kept only the in-frame ones, dropping some. The profile shows over 400,000 clones, approximately 83% of them singletons. Sample: peripheral blood. The receptors originated from a human donor in a cohort sampled during active COVID-19.

This clone was seen a single time. The chain combines TRBV12-5 with TRBJ2-7; the D gene is possibly TRBD2 (5 bases). This CDR3 spans 16 amino acids. Trimming shortened V by 0 bases and J by 0 bases, and 12 bases separated the two germline ends. CDR1 is LGHNT and CDR2 is FRNRAP in the germline V gene. The CDR3 DNA is TGTGCTAGTGGTTTGGTACTCAGAGGGAGCTCCTACGAGCAGTACTTC. As protein: CASGLVLRGSSYEQYF.

This chain connects TRBV11-2 to TRBJ2-6, with a possible D match to TRBD2 (5 bases). Between the trimmed V and J ends, which lost 5 bases and 2 bases, there was a span of 13 bases. There are 16 residues in the CDR3. Germline V gives CDR1 SGHAT, CDR2 FQNNGV. The CDR3 DNA sequence: TGTGCCAGCAGCCCCGCGGGCCGAACTGGGGCCAACGTCCTGACTTTC. This encodes CASSPAGRTGANVLTF.

The chain employs TRBV6-5 and TRBJ1-2; a possible D gene is TRBD1 (6 bases). V was clipped by 0 bases and J by 4 bases, with 15 bases between them. Germline V gives CDR1 MNHEY, CDR2 SVGAGI. The CDR3 is made up of 16 amino acids. The CDR3 nucleotides read TGTGCCAGCAGTTACTCGGGGAGGGGGGCAAGCTATGGCTACACCTTC. Translating it yields CASSYSGRGASYGYTF.

This chain joins TRBV10-2 and TRBJ1-1; 7 bases agree with TRBD1. The CDR3 spans 14 residues. The junction had 8 bases not matched to a gene; V was cut back by 6 bases and J by 4 bases. Germline values: CDR1 WSHSY, CDR2 SAAADI. The CDR3 protein is CASRKDRHLTEAFF. CDR3 bases: TGCGCCAGCAGGAAGGACAGGCACCTCACTGAAGCTTTCTTT.

This clone was found once. The chain combines TRBV9 with TRBJ1-1; no clear D gene. Trimming stripped 0 bases from V and 6 bases from J, with 12 bases between. The CDR3 is 14 amino acids. Germline V gene data show CDR1 as SGDLS and CDR2 as YYNGEE. In DNA form, the CDR3 reads TGTGCCAGCAGCGTAGATGTGGGGAGGGCTGAAGCTTTCTTT. Its translation is CASSVDVGRAEAFF. The full variable domain, in which reference TRBV9 and TRBJ1-1 provide the parts outside the CDR3, is DSGVTQTPKHLITATGQRVTLRCSPRSGDLSVYWYQQSLDQGLQFLIQYYNGEERAKGNILERFSAQQFPDLHSELNLSSLELGDSALYFCASSVDVGRAEAFFGQGTRLTVV.

This chain connects TRBV30 to TRBJ1-1; 8 nucleotides line up with TRBD1. The germline CDR1 and CDR2 sequences are GTSNPN and SVGIG (reference sequence). V lost 3 bases to trimming and J lost 7 bases; unmatched junction nucleotides: 7. The CDR3 covers 13 residues. The CDR3, as DNA: TGTGCCTGGAGCCCCCGACAGGGGAATGAAGCTTTCTTT. Amino acids: CAWSPRQGNEAFF.

The DNA of the CDR3 is TGTGCCAGCAGTTTGGACACTAGCGTAGAGACCCAGTACTTC. This codes for CASSLDTSVETQYF. The genes are TRBV28 and TRBJ2-5, with 7 bases lining up with TRBD2. The germline V gene has CDR1 MDHEN and CDR2 SYDVKM. V lost 3 bases to trimming and J lost 4 bases; unmatched junction nucleotides: 5. This CDR3 has 14 residues.

This chain links TRBV7-9 with TRBJ1-1; a weak D match, TRBD1 (5 bases). CDR1 and CDR2 from the germline V gene are SEHNR and FQNEAQ (reference sequence). This CDR3 region has 13 residues. V lost 4 bases to trimming and J lost 3 bases, with 9 bases between them. The CDR3: CASSSQGYTEAFF. The CDR3, as DNA: TGTGCCAGCAGCTCCCAGGGATACACTGAAGCTTTCTTT.

The rearrangement joins TRBV6-5 to TRBJ2-7, with 7 bases that match TRBD2. This CDR3 region has 13 residues. Germline lookup yields CDR1 MNHEY and CDR2 SVGAGI. V lost 2 bases to trimming and J lost 6 bases; unmatched junction nucleotides: 4. CDR3 in DNA: TGTGCCAGCAGTTACGCTAGCGGTGTCGAGCAGTACTTC. As protein: CASSYASGVEQYF.

V is TRBV5-1 and J is TRBJ2-6, with D hard to call. The CDR3 totals 15 residues. The germline V gene has CDR1 SGHRS and CDR2 YFSETQ. With 2 bases removed from V and 4 bases from J, the gap between germline ends came to 10 bases. The DNA for the CDR3 is TGCGCCAGCAGCTTTACAGCAACCGGGGCCAACGTCCTGACTTTC. This sequence encodes CASSFTATGANVLTF.

This chain connects TRBV6-5 to TRBJ1-2, with TRBD1 identical over 7 bases. This CDR3 has 13 residues. The J segment lost 5 bases and the V segment lost 7 bases, leaving 7 bases of the junction unmatched. Germline CDR1 is MNHEY and CDR2 is SVGAGI. This CDR3 reads CASNTGAGYGYTF. CDR3 nucleotides: TGTGCCAGCAATACAGGGGCTGGGTATGGCTACACCTTC.

This clone was picked up one time. The genes are TRBV5-4 and TRBJ2-1; D is ambiguous. V dropped 4 bases and J dropped 9 bases, with 17 bases sitting between them. This CDR3 spans 14 amino acids. Germline lookup yields CDR1 SGHNT and CDR2 YYREEE (reference sequence). CDR3 sequence (DNA): TGTGCCAGCAGCGCCCTCAGTCTGCATGGTGAGCAGTTCTTC. Residues: CASSALSLHGEQFF.

This clone occurred a few times. The chain has TRBV6-2 or TRBV6-3 and TRBJ2-1, with D unclear. Germline V lookup: CDR1 MNHEY, CDR2 SVGEGT. There are 11 residues in the CDR3. Trimming pared 5 bases from V and 10 bases from J, leaving 9 bases between. CDR3 in DNA: TGTGCCAGCAGTGTACGCGGAGAGCAGTTCTTC. Translation: CASSVRGEQFF.

V usage is TRBV10-1 and J usage is TRBJ1-4; maybe TRBD1 (6 bases). The CDR3 covers 13 residues. The germline V gene has CDR1 WNHNN and CDR2 SYGVQD (reference sequence). The V and J ends lost 11 bases and 6 bases respectively, with 16 bases between them. CDR3 residues: CASGGGGHEKLFF. The CDR3 DNA reads as TGCGCCTCGGGAGGGGGTGGACATGAAAAACTGTTTTTT.

The rearrangement uses TRBV19 and TRBJ1-5, with 11 bases that match TRBD1. The V gene end was trimmed by 6 bases and the J gene end by 3 bases; junction bases not matched to a gene: 13. The V gene's germline CDR1 is LNHDA and CDR2 SQIVND (reference sequence). This CDR3 comprises 18 residues. In DNA form, the CDR3 reads TGTGCCAGTAGCTCCATCCCCCGGGACAGGGGGTTCAATCAGCCCCAGCATTTT. Translation gives CASSSIPRDRGFNQPQHF.

Notes on this clone: This same CDR3 is encoded by further DNA sequences in the sample. This rearrangement joins TRBV19 to TRBJ1-1; 9 bases are shared with TRBD1. Germline V gene lookup returns CDR1 LNHDA and CDR2 SQIVND (reference sequence). The CDR3 covers 14 residues. The ends lost 3 bases at V and 6 bases at J; junction bases unmatched: 5. The CDR3 loop reads CASSIRQGGSEAFF. CDR3 DNA sequence: TGTGCCAGTAGTATCCGACAGGGGGGCTCTGAAGCTTTCTTT.

This clone was detected ten times or more. The V and J genes are TRBV7-9 and TRBJ1-2; 7 nucleotides agree with TRBD1. Germline CDR1 SEHNR, CDR2 FQNEAQ (reference sequence). Unmatched junction bases numbered 5, after V lost 5 bases and J lost 2 bases. The CDR3 extends over 14 amino acids. Here the CDR3 DNA reads TGTGCCAGCAGCCGGGACAGCTCAAACTATGGCTACACCTTC. Translating gives CASSRDSSNYGYTF.

This clone has only one observation. The chain couples TRBV28 to TRBJ1-6; D ambiguous. CDR1 MDHEN and CDR2 SYDVKM come from the germline V gene. This CDR3 spans 16 amino acids. V gave up 3 bases and J gave up 9 bases, with 18 bases separating them. This chain's CDR3 is CASSFSKVRVGSPLHF. The CDR3 coding sequence is TGTGCCAGCAGTTTCTCTAAGGTCCGGGTTGGTTCACCCCTCCACTTT.

The chain is built from TRBV7-2 and TRBJ2-2; a possible D gene is TRBD2 (5 bases). CDR1 and CDR2 (germline): SGHTA, FQGNSA. Trimming shortened V by 3 bases and J by 2 bases, and 10 bases separated the two germline ends. The CDR3 is 15 residues long. Written as DNA, the CDR3 is TGTGCCAGCAGCTTCTCAGCGGTTAACACCGGGGAGCTGTTTTTT. Translating gives CASSFSAVNTGELFF.

The CDR3 reads CAWSVGQMGNSPLHF. The CDR3 coding sequence is TGTGCCTGGAGTGTAGGACAAATGGGGAATTCACCCCTCCACTTT. This chain joins TRBV30 and TRBJ1-6; TRBD1 might be the D (5 bases). There are 15 residues in the CDR3. Trimming stripped 0 bases from V and 7 bases from J, with 13 bases between. The germline V gene has CDR1 GTSNPN and CDR2 SVGIG (reference sequence).

The V call is TRBV28, the J call TRBJ1-1; D gene uncertain. The CDR3 spans 11 residues. CDR1 is MDHEN, CDR2 SYDVKM, per germline. The V gene lost 3 bases and the J gene lost 6 bases, with 5 bases spanning the gap. DNA of the CDR3: TGTGCCAGCAGTTTGGCGGCTGAAGCTTTCTTT. Translation: CASSLAAEAFF.

The rearrangement uses TRBV5-4 and TRBJ2-2; 15 bases fit TRBD2. This CDR3 spans 17 amino acids. Losses at the gene ends were 4 bases for V and 8 bases for J; bases not matched to a gene: 9. The V gene's germline CDR1 is SGHNT and CDR2 YYREEE (reference sequence). The CDR3 region is CASSLPGLAGGAGELFF. DNA of the CDR3: TGTGCCAGCAGCCTACCGGGACTAGCGGGAGGAGCAGGGGAGCTGTTTTTT.

This clone has more than one count but fewer than ten. The chain employs TRBV29-1 and TRBJ2-5, with D possibly being TRBD1 (6 bases). This CDR3 comprises 14 residues. Germline CDR1 SQVTM, CDR2 ANQGSEA. V gave up 4 bases and J gave up 1 base, with 13 bases separating them. The CDR3 region is CSVGSGQLQETQYF. The CDR3 region has the DNA TGCAGCGTTGGGAGCGGACAGCTCCAAGAGACCCAGTACTTC.

CDR3 nucleotides: TGCGCCAGCAGCTTGGCGGGGGGCGTTGAGACCCAGTACTTC. It encodes CASSLAGGVETQYF. V gene TRBV5-1 combines with J gene TRBJ2-5; maybe TRBD2 (7 bases). This CDR3 has 14 residues. The ends were cut back, 0 bases at V and 5 bases at J, with 11 bases in the middle. The germline V gene has CDR1 SGHRS and CDR2 YFSETQ. Together with reference TRBV5-1 and TRBJ2-5, the CDR3 gives the full variable domain: KAGVTQTPRYLIKTRGQQVTLSCSPISGHRSVSWYQQTPGQGLQFLFEYFSETQRNKGNFPGRFSGRQFSNSRSEMNVSTLELGDSALYLCASSLAGGVETQYFGPGTRLLVL.

The rearrangement uses TRBV5-1 and TRBJ2-1, with D maybe TRBD2 (6 bases). Per germline, CDR1 SGHRS and CDR2 YFSETQ. The CDR3 has 15 amino acids. V was pared by 0 bases and J by 4 bases, with 11 bases between. The CDR3 protein is CASSLVAEIYNEQFF. CDR3 DNA: TGCGCCAGCAGCTTGGTAGCGGAAATATACAATGAGCAGTTCTTC.

The genes are TRBV25-1 and TRBJ1-4; 10 nucleotides match TRBD1. The CDR3 is 14 amino acids. V shed 5 bases, J shed 6 bases, and the junction held 3 bases outside the gene matches. CDR1 and CDR2 from the germline V gene are MGHDK and SYGVNS. CDR3 DNA: TGTGCCAGCAGTCGAGGGACAGGGGATGAAAAACTGTTTTTT. The encoded protein is CASSRGTGDEKLFF.